These T cell receptor beta chains were read from a single sample in a study of cytomegalovirus exposure and HLA in healthy donors. The assay was immunoSEQ multiplex PCR, and TCRdb's table has in-frame clones only and misses some. The table has approximately 60,000 clones, about 80% seen once; the top ten hold over 1.5%. Sequenced input: PBMCs. These receptors originate from a man aged 35-49 years in good health and CMV-seronegative. Both conserved end residues are part of each CDR3. The D gene is left open where the match is weak. Not all rows give a size; the values are once, few, many and, for expanded clones, a class.

clone_size: -
v_call: TRBV4-3
d_call: -
j_call: TRBJ2-3
cdr3_nt: TGCGCCAGCAGCCAAGTGCGGGGGACCCGGGGGCATACGCAGTATTTT
cdr3_aa: CASSQVRGTRGHTQYF

clone_size: -
v_call: TRBV28
d_call: -
j_call: TRBJ1-1
cdr3_nt: TGTGCCAGCAGTCGGACAGAACAGAACACTGAAGCTTTCTTT
cdr3_aa: CASSRTEQNTEAFF

clone_size: -
v_call: TRBV28
d_call: -
j_call: TRBJ1-6
cdr3_nt: TGTACCAGCAGTTTGTCTGAAATGCTAAAGAATTCACCCCTCCACTTT
cdr3_aa: CTSSLSEMLKNSPLHF

clone_size: -
v_call: TRBV5-6
d_call: TRBD1
j_call: TRBJ2-7
cdr3_nt: TGTGCCAGCAGCCTGGACAGGGACTACGAGCAGTACTTC
cdr3_aa: CASSLDRDYEQYF

clone_size: -
v_call: TRBV11-3
d_call: -
j_call: TRBJ2-2
cdr3_nt: TGTGCCAGCAGCCCGATGGCCGGGACACGGGCCACCGGGGAGCTGTTTTTT
cdr3_aa: CASSPMAGTRATGELFF

clone_size: once
v_call: TRBV2
d_call: -
j_call: TRBJ2-5
cdr3_nt: TGTGCCAGCAGACGCAGGATGGGTTTTGAGACCCAGTACTTC
cdr3_aa: CASRRRMGFETQYF

clone_size: once
v_call: TRBV30
d_call: -
j_call: TRBJ2-1
cdr3_nt: TGTGCCTGGAGTGAAGGGGCGGGACAGTCTCAGGTCTTC
cdr3_aa: CAWSEGAGQSQVF

clone_size: -
v_call: TRBV27
d_call: -
j_call: TRBJ1-3
cdr3_nt: TGTGCCAGCGCCAATAGGGGACGGGGGATAATATGGTCTGGAAACACCATATATTTT
cdr3_aa: CASANRGRGIIWSGNTIYF

clone_size: -
v_call: TRBV2
d_call: -
j_call: TRBJ2-7
cdr3_nt: TGTGCCAGCAGTGAAGTTCAGAGGTACGAGCAGTACTTC
cdr3_aa: CASSEVQRYEQYF

clone_size: once
v_call: TRBV10-3
d_call: TRBD1
j_call: TRBJ2-2
cdr3_nt: TGTGCCATCAGAGGACAGGGGGCGGCTGGGGAGCTGTTTTTT
cdr3_aa: CAIRGQGAAGELFF

clone_size: -
v_call: TRBV12-2
d_call: -
j_call: TRBJ2-2
cdr3_nt: TGTGCAAGTCGCAGCAGGGGGCTGGGGTCCACCGGGGAGCTGTTTTTT
cdr3_aa: CASRSRGLGSTGELFF

clone_size: -
v_call: TRBV4-1
d_call: -
j_call: TRBJ2-3
cdr3_nt: TGCGCCAGCAGCCAAGGGGAGGCGACGACCCAACCCTCTAGCACAGATACGCAGTATTTT
cdr3_aa: CASSQGEATTQPSSTDTQYF

clone_size: -
v_call: TRBV5-1
d_call: TRBD2
j_call: TRBJ2-5
cdr3_nt: TGCGCCAGCAGCTTGGCCACCAAGCGGGGGCCCCAAGAGACCCAGTACTTC
cdr3_aa: CASSLATKRGPQETQYF

clone_size: -
v_call: TRBV2
d_call: TRBD2
j_call: TRBJ2-7
cdr3_nt: TGTGCCAGCAGACGGGGACTAGCGGGGGCCTTCCACTCCTACGAGCAGTACTTC
cdr3_aa: CASRRGLAGAFHSYEQYF